The 22 T cell receptor beta chains below all came from one sample that was sequenced in a study of chemoradiotherapy in HPV16-positive cancers. Repertoires were generated with immunoSEQ multiplex PCR, while TCRdb's copy carries only in-frame clones and drops some. The repertoire has about 4,400 clones, 55% to 75% of them found once; the top ten carry around 9%. Sequencing used tumor tissue, obtained from a patient who underwent chemoradiotherapy. The receptors originated from a human donor with HPV-associated anogenital cancer.

This chain links TRBV28 with TRBJ1-5, with 7 bases aligning to TRBD1. V lost 6 bases and J lost 7; bases outside the gene matches: 9. The length of the CDR3 is 14 residues. CDR1 and CDR2 from the germline V gene are MDHEN and SYDVKM. The CDR3 region has the DNA TGTGCCAGCAGCCAACAGGGGAGACGGCAGCCCCAGCATTTT. Protein: CASSQQGRRQPQHF.

This chain connects TRBV23-1 to TRBJ1-2, with unresolved D. TRBV23-1 is given ORF status, its function remaining uncertain. The V end was cut by 3 bases, the J end by 4 bases, with 15 bases between. The CDR3 sequence is 15 residues long. CDR3 loop: CASSHDGRTGYGYTF. CDR3 sequence (DNA): TGCGCCAGCAGTCATGACGGCAGAACCGGCTATGGCTACACCTTC.

This rearrangement joins TRBV11-2 to TRBJ1-2; no clear D. V lost 3 bases, J lost 4 bases, and 6 bases lay in between. CDR1 and CDR2 from the germline V gene are SGHAT and FQNNGV. The CDR3 is 12 amino acids. The CDR3 loop is CASSFEGYGYTF. The CDR3 region has the DNA TGTGCCAGCAGCTTTGAGGGCTATGGCTACACCTTC.

J is TRBJ2-3 and V is TRBV27; possibly TRBD2 for D (5 bases). The CDR3 consists of 13 residues. V was clipped by 3 bases and J by 3 bases, with 7 bases between them. Germline loops: CDR1 MNHEY, CDR2 SMNVEV (reference sequence). CDR3 DNA sequence: TGTGCCAGCAGTTTCCCGGGGACAGATACGCAGTATTTT. It encodes CASSFPGTDTQYF.

This clone occurred a few times. The chain links TRBV5-6 to TRBJ1-2; D gene unclear. V lost 0 bases, J lost 5 bases, and 17 bases lay in between. Per the germline V gene, CDR1 is SGHDT and CDR2 is YYEEEE. The CDR3 extends over 16 amino acids. CDR3 amino acids: CASSLGRAASWYGYTF. In DNA, the CDR3 is TGTGCCAGCAGCTTGGGTCGGGCCGCAAGTTGGTATGGCTACACCTTC. Variable domain in full (rest from reference TRBV5-6 and TRBJ1-2): DAGVTQSPTHLIKTRGQQVTLRCSPKSGHDTVSWYQQALGQGPQFIFQYYEEEERQRGNFPDRFSGHQFPNYSSELNVNALLLGDSALYLCASSLGRAASWYGYTFGSGTRLTVV.

The CDR3 is CASSIQAASGANVLTF. CDR3 DNA sequence: TGTGCCAGCTCAATTCAGGCCGCCTCTGGGGCCAACGTCCTGACTTTC. The V and J genes are TRBV18 and TRBJ2-6; D gene uncertain. The germline V and J ends were trimmed by 5 bases and 0 bases, with 11 bases remaining between them. Germline V CDR1 and CDR2: KGHSH, LQKENI. The CDR3 extends over 16 amino acids.

This clone was observed once. The chain joins TRBV7-2 to TRBJ1-5; 9 bases line up with TRBD1. CDR1 and CDR2 from the germline V gene are SGHTA and FQGNSA. J lost 7 bases, V lost 5 bases, and 15 bases had no gene match. The CDR3 is made up of 17 amino acids. The CDR3 here is CASSLTSGTGYRQPQHF. The DNA of the CDR3 is TGTGCCAGCAGCCTAACTTCCGGGACAGGGTATAGGCAGCCCCAGCATTTT.

V gene TRBV19 combines with J gene TRBJ1-2; D is unresolved. Trimming pared 5 bases from V and 1 base from J, leaving 8 bases between. The CDR3 loop spans 13 amino acids. Germline assignment: CDR1 LNHDA and CDR2 SQIVND (reference sequence). The CDR3 nucleotides read TGTGCCAGTAGTGCAGGAATTAACTATGGCTACACCTTC. This sequence encodes CASSAGINYGYTF.

This clone was counted only a few times. This chain uses TRBV19 with TRBJ1-2; no definite D call. This CDR3 is 9 amino acids long. Germline CDR1 is LNHDA and CDR2 is SQIVND (reference sequence). V shed 7 bases and J shed 13 bases, with 10 bases lying between them. CDR3 sequence: CASNPSLTF. The DNA for the CDR3 is TGTGCCAGTAACCCCTCCCTCACCTTC.

V is TRBV6-5 and J is TRBJ2-7, with D possibly being TRBD2 (6 bases). The V gene's germline CDR1 is MNHEY and CDR2 SVGAGI. There are 14 residues in the CDR3. V shed 6 bases and J shed 2 bases, with 14 bases lying between them. The CDR3 DNA follows: TGTGCCAGCAGAAGGCGGGGCGATGCCTACGAGCAGTACTTC. It encodes CASRRRGDAYEQYF.

V gene TRBV7-2 combines with J gene TRBJ1-3; 7 bases match TRBD1. The CDR3 loop spans 16 amino acids. Trimming took 5 bases from V and 0 from J; bases not matched to a gene: 7. From germline, CDR1 is SGHTA and CDR2 FQGNSA. CDR3: CASSADWTGSGNTIYF. The CDR3 region has the DNA TGTGCCAGCAGCGCCGATTGGACAGGCTCTGGAAACACCATATATTTT.

The sample holds a few counts of this clone. The J gene is TRBJ1-2, the V gene TRBV9; TRBD1 agrees at 7 bases. In germline, CDR1 is SGDLS, CDR2 YYNGEE. This CDR3 contains 15 residues. The V gene end was trimmed by 0 bases and the J gene end by 8 bases; junction bases not matched to a gene: 10. CDR3 sequence reads: CASSVAAGGIGGYTF. The CDR3 DNA is TGTGCCAGCAGCGTAGCGGCAGGGGGAATTGGGGGCTACACCTTC.

The CDR3 DNA follows: TGCAGCGTTCTCTCGGAGGTAAAAAACATTCAGTACTTC. Protein: CSVLSEVKNIQYF. V usage is TRBV29-1 and J usage is TRBJ2-4; maybe TRBD2 (5 bases). V was cut by 5 bases and J by 4 bases, with 12 bases left in between. The CDR3 spans 13 residues. The germline V gene has CDR1 SQVTM and CDR2 ANQGSEA.

The chain joins TRBV29-1 to TRBJ1-1; TRBD1 agrees at 8 bases. J gave up 8 bases and V 6 bases, and 5 bases lay outside the gene matches. Germline CDR1 SQVTM, CDR2 ANQGSEA. The CDR3 contains 11 residues. CDR3 DNA sequence: TGCAGCGTGACAGGGGTGGGGGAAGCTTTCTTT. It codes for CSVTGVGEAFF.

The J gene is TRBJ1-1, the V gene TRBV5-4, with 7 bases that match TRBD1. The CDR3 is 14 amino acids. After removal of 1 base from V and 1 base from J, the junction contained 1 base not matched to a gene. Germline CDR1 SGHNT, CDR2 YYREEE (reference sequence). The DNA for the CDR3 is TGTGCCAGCAGCTTGAGACAGGGGAACACTGAAGCTTTCTTT. Translated, it gives CASSLRQGNTEAFF.

In this sample, this clone turned up a few times. The gene calls are TRBV6-1 and TRBJ1-2; D not resolved. This CDR3 contains 13 residues. V lost 4 bases and J 3 bases, leaving 9 bases between the germline ends. Germline V lookup: CDR1 MNHNS, CDR2 SASEGT. CDR3 residues: CASSVPDHYGYTF. The CDR3, as DNA: TGTGCCAGCAGTGTCCCGGACCACTATGGCTACACCTTC.

J is TRBJ2-7 and V is TRBV11-2; D perhaps matches TRBD2 (7 bases). There are 14 residues in the CDR3. Trimming took 5 bases from V and 7 from J, leaving 18 bases between them. Germline V gives CDR1 SGHAT, CDR2 FQNNGV. CDR3: CASSPDGGGVEQYF. In DNA, the CDR3 is TGTGCCAGCAGCCCCGATGGGGGGGGCGTAGAGCAGTACTTC.

The chain couples TRBV29-1 to TRBJ2-1; D is undetermined. V lost 1 base and J 4 bases, leaving 2 bases between the germline ends. Germline V lookup: CDR1 SQVTM, CDR2 ANQGSEA. CDR3 length equals 11 residues. CDR3 sequence: CSVEGYNEQFF. The CDR3 nucleotides read TGCAGCGTTGAAGGTTACAATGAGCAGTTCTTC.

This chain uses TRBV5-5 with TRBJ2-7; no clear D gene. Per the germline V gene, CDR1 is SGHKS and CDR2 is YYEKEE (reference sequence). This CDR3 contains 16 residues. V was pared by 6 bases and J by 6 bases, with 25 bases between. The CDR3 DNA reads as TGTGCCAGCACGCTAGGCCCCGTTGAGTGGTCGGTCGAGCAGTACTTC. Translation: CASTLGPVEWSVEQYF.

This rearrangement joins TRBV2 to TRBJ2-1, with D possibly TRBD2 on 6 matching bases. V was cut by 5 bases and J by 15 bases, with 17 bases left in between. In germline, CDR1 is SNHLY, CDR2 FYNNEI. This CDR3 region has 12 residues. The CDR3 sequence is CASSLEEGALFF. CDR3 nucleotide sequence: TGTGCCAGCAGTCTCGAGGAGGGAGCCCTGTTCTTC.

This sequence joins TRBV7-6 and TRBJ2-5; 8 bases are shared with TRBD2. Germline CDR1 is SGHVS and CDR2 is FNYEAQ. The V gene end was trimmed by 3 bases and the J gene end by 1 base; junction bases not matched to a gene: 7. The CDR3 totals 16 residues. The DNA of the CDR3 is TGTGCCAGCAGCTTGGCTACTAGCGGATCCCAAGAGACCCAGTACTTC. Translating gives CASSLATSGSQETQYF.

The chain combines TRBV19 with TRBJ1-1; no clear D gene. The V and J ends lost 4 bases and 1 base respectively, with 10 bases between them. Germline V lookup: CDR1 LNHDA, CDR2 SQIVND (reference sequence). CDR3 size: 14 residues. CDR3 coding DNA: TGTGCCAGTAGTACCGAACAGAAGAACACTGAAGCTTTCTTT. This sequence encodes CASSTEQKNTEAFF.